The 3 T cell receptor beta chains given below trace back to one sample, sequenced in a study of shared clonotypes between healthy human individuals. Some clones are missing from TCRdb's copy, which holds only in-frame ones; the method was immunoSEQ multiplex PCR. The table shows about 610,000 clones, with about 96% occurring only once. The sequenced sample consisted of naive CD4+ T cells sorted from blood. Subset reported: CD45RA+ positively selected. These receptors originate from a woman aged 30 to 39 in good health.

The V and J genes are TRBV7-2 and TRBJ1-3; the D is unclear. This CDR3 comprises 17 residues. Germline-derived CDR1 and CDR2 are SGHTA and FQGNSA. The V end was cut by 0 bases, the J end by 0 bases, with 12 bases between. This CDR3 reads CASSLAFLTSSGNTIYF. CDR3 DNA: TGTGCCAGCAGCTTAGCGTTTCTGACCTCCTCTGGAAACACCATATATTTT.

The V and J genes are TRBV7-9 and TRBJ2-7; TRBD2 aligns across 11 bases. Germline V CDR1 and CDR2: SEHNR, FQNEAQ (reference sequence). The CDR3 spans 15 residues. The V segment lost 4 bases and the J segment 1 base; nucleotides outside the gene matches: 3. The CDR3 DNA sequence: TGTGCCAGCAGCTCACGACTAGCGGGGTCCTACGAGCAGTACTTC. Translated: CASSSRLAGSYEQYF.

This sequence joins TRBV18 and TRBJ2-5; TRBD2 might be the D (6 bases). Trimming pared 5 bases from V and 2 bases from J, leaving 18 bases between. Germline lookup yields CDR1 KGHSH and CDR2 LQKENI. CDR3 size: 16 residues. The CDR3 coding sequence is TGTGCCAGCTCATTACATCCGGGAGTCGATCAAGAGACCCAGTACTTC. It specifies CASSLHPGVDQETQYF.